Listed below are T cell receptor beta chains from one sample, sequenced in a study of shared T cell receptors in the human thymus. The method was immunoSEQ multiplex PCR; TCRdb's version includes in-frame clones alone and lacks a portion of them. The data show approximately 660,000 clones, with approximately 88% seen just once and approximately 0.011% held by the top ten. The same sample was also studied in work on human thymus T cells.

The sample comprised thymocytes. These receptors were taken from a boy less than two years old with a congenital heart defect. Each CDR3 is given with its conserved first and last residue. Fields, in order: J gene, V gene, clone size, D gene, CDR3 protein, CDR3 DNA. A D gene is named only where the DNA matches it firmly. Clone size is not always given. Where it is, it says once, few, many or a class for expanded clones.

j_call: TRBJ2-1
v_call: TRBV11-3
clone_size: NA
d_call: TRBD2
cdr3_aa: CASSYRVGLADYNEQFF
cdr3_nt: TGTGCCAGCAGCTATAGGGTGGGACTAGCGGATTACAATGAGCAGTTCTTC

j_call: TRBJ2-7
v_call: TRBV7-2
clone_size: NA
d_call: TRBD2
cdr3_aa: CASSYTGLAGPYEQYF
cdr3_nt: TGTGCCAGCAGCTACACGGGACTAGCGGGGCCCTACGAGCAGTACTTC

j_call: TRBJ2-3
v_call: TRBV4-1
clone_size: NA
d_call: NA
cdr3_aa: CASSQEGRRVPDTQYF
cdr3_nt: TGCGCCAGCAGCCAAGAGGGCCGGAGGGTGCCAGATACGCAGTATTTT

j_call: TRBJ1-5
v_call: TRBV30
clone_size: NA
d_call: NA
cdr3_aa: CAWTLGTLSNQPQHF
cdr3_nt: TGTGCCTGGACCCTTGGGACTCTTAGCAATCAGCCCCAGCATTTT

j_call: TRBJ2-3
v_call: TRBV30
clone_size: NA
d_call: NA
cdr3_aa: CAWGLNPTDTQYF
cdr3_nt: TGTGCCTGGGGCCTTAATCCCACAGATACGCAGTATTTT

j_call: TRBJ2-2
v_call: TRBV4-3
clone_size: NA
d_call: TRBD2
cdr3_aa: CASSQEPYILAGLAGELFF
cdr3_nt: TGCGCCAGCAGCCAAGAACCCTACATCTTAGCGGGACTAGCCGGGGAGCTGTTTTTT

j_call: TRBJ2-5
v_call: TRBV6-5
clone_size: once
d_call: NA
cdr3_aa: CATSPVRTSKETQYF
cdr3_nt: TGTGCCACCTCGCCGGTACGGACATCCAAAGAGACCCAGTACTTC

j_call: TRBJ2-3
v_call: TRBV6-1
clone_size: NA
d_call: NA
cdr3_aa: CASPSDTSTDTQYF
cdr3_nt: TGTGCCAGCCCTAGCGACACTAGCACAGATACGCAGTATTTT

j_call: TRBJ2-5
v_call: TRBV30
clone_size: NA
d_call: NA
cdr3_aa: CAWSPGEETQYF
cdr3_nt: TGTGCCTGGAGTCCAGGGGAAGAGACCCAGTACTTC

j_call: TRBJ2-7
v_call: TRBV10-1
clone_size: NA
d_call: NA
cdr3_aa: CASRQGYEQYF
cdr3_nt: TGCGCCAGCAGGCAGGGTTACGAGCAGTACTTC

j_call: TRBJ1-1
v_call: TRBV4-2
clone_size: once
d_call: NA
cdr3_aa: CASSQVPSGGMNTEAFF
cdr3_nt: TGTGCCAGCAGCCAAGTCCCGTCGGGGGGAATGAACACTGAAGCTTTCTTT

j_call: TRBJ1-1
v_call: TRBV27
clone_size: few
d_call: TRBD1
cdr3_aa: CASRQTGTTEAFF
cdr3_nt: TGTGCCAGCAGACAGACAGGGACCACTGAAGCTTTCTTT

j_call: TRBJ2-4
v_call: TRBV7-2
clone_size: NA
d_call: NA
cdr3_aa: CASSFGQRDIQYF
cdr3_nt: TGTGCCAGCAGCTTCGGACAGCGAGACATTCAGTACTTC

j_call: TRBJ2-5
v_call: TRBV5-1
clone_size: NA
d_call: NA
cdr3_aa: CASSLKGEETQYF
cdr3_nt: TGCGCCAGCAGCTTAAAAGGAGAAGAGACCCAGTACTTC

j_call: TRBJ2-4
v_call: TRBV10-3
clone_size: NA
d_call: NA
cdr3_aa: CAISSLPGGRNLQGNIQYF
cdr3_nt: TGTGCCATCAGCTCCCTACCCGGGGGTCGTAACCTCCAGGGAAACATTCAGTACTTC

j_call: TRBJ2-7
v_call: TRBV10-3
clone_size: NA
d_call: TRBD1
cdr3_aa: CAISPVPRDSLTYEQYF
cdr3_nt: TGTGCCATCAGTCCCGTTCCCCGGGACAGCCTAACCTACGAGCAGTACTTC

j_call: TRBJ2-6
v_call: TRBV29-1
clone_size: NA
d_call: TRBD1
cdr3_aa: CSARTGESSGANVLTF
cdr3_nt: TGCAGCGCGAGGACAGGGGAGAGCTCTGGGGCCAACGTCCTGACTTTC

j_call: TRBJ2-5
v_call: TRBV6-5
clone_size: NA
d_call: NA
cdr3_aa: CASSYSPASQETQYF
cdr3_nt: TGTGCCAGCAGTTACTCTCCAGCTAGCCAAGAGACCCAGTACTTC

j_call: TRBJ2-7
v_call: TRBV7-2
clone_size: NA
d_call: TRBD2
cdr3_aa: CASSLQGLATPYEQYF
cdr3_nt: TGTGCCAGCAGCCTGCAGGGACTAGCGACTCCTTACGAGCAGTACTTC

j_call: TRBJ2-1
v_call: TRBV28
clone_size: NA
d_call: TRBD2
cdr3_aa: CASSSTSGMYNEQFF
cdr3_nt: TGTGCCAGCAGTTCCACTAGCGGGATGTACAATGAGCAGTTCTTC

j_call: TRBJ2-5
v_call: TRBV12-5
clone_size: NA
d_call: TRBD2
cdr3_aa: CASVPPGLAPGETQYF
cdr3_nt: TGTGCTAGTGTCCCCCCGGGACTAGCGCCCGGAGAGACCCAGTACTTC

j_call: TRBJ2-7
v_call: TRBV28
clone_size: NA
d_call: TRBD2
cdr3_aa: CASSLPAGPGEQYF
cdr3_nt: TGTGCCAGCAGTTTACCAGCGGGACCCGGGGAGCAGTACTTC

j_call: TRBJ1-1
v_call: TRBV7-6
clone_size: NA
d_call: TRBD1
cdr3_aa: CASSETGSNTEAFF
cdr3_nt: TGTGCCAGCAGCGAGACAGGGTCGAACACTGAAGCTTTCTTT

j_call: TRBJ2-1
v_call: TRBV29-1
clone_size: NA
d_call: NA
cdr3_aa: CSVPLVQGHGWYEQFF
cdr3_nt: TGCAGCGTCCCGCTGGTACAGGGCCACGGGTGGTATGAGCAGTTCTTC

j_call: TRBJ2-3
v_call: TRBV11-3
clone_size: NA
d_call: TRBD2
cdr3_aa: CASSSSARLAGGDTQYF
cdr3_nt: TGTGCCAGCAGCTCTAGCGCCCGACTAGCGGGAGGGGATACGCAGTATTTT

j_call: TRBJ2-5
v_call: TRBV18
clone_size: once
d_call: TRBD2
cdr3_aa: CASSPPVRGRGLETQYF
cdr3_nt: TGTGCCAGCTCACCACCGGTCCGCGGGAGAGGTTTGGAGACCCAGTACTTC

j_call: TRBJ1-5
v_call: TRBV28
clone_size: NA
d_call: TRBD1
cdr3_aa: CASSLLDRPFSNQPQHF
cdr3_nt: TGTGCCAGCAGTTTATTGGACAGGCCCTTTAGCAATCAGCCCCAGCATTTT

j_call: TRBJ2-5
v_call: TRBV11-3
clone_size: NA
d_call: TRBD2
cdr3_aa: CASSDASGQETQYF
cdr3_nt: TGTGCCAGCAGCGACGCTAGCGGACAAGAGACCCAGTACTTC

j_call: TRBJ2-3
v_call: TRBV7-6
clone_size: NA
d_call: NA
cdr3_aa: CASSLVRTTTDTQYF
cdr3_nt: TGTGCCAGCAGCTTAGTGAGGACTACCACAGATACGCAGTATTTT

j_call: TRBJ2-1
v_call: TRBV12-2
clone_size: NA
d_call: NA
cdr3_aa: CASRFRTRGEQFF
cdr3_nt: TGTGCAAGTCGCTTCCGTACTAGGGGGGAGCAGTTCTTC

j_call: TRBJ2-5
v_call: TRBV6-1
clone_size: NA
d_call: TRBD2
cdr3_aa: CASSEAPGLAGGPETQYF
cdr3_nt: TGTGCCAGCAGTGAAGCGCCTGGACTAGCGGGAGGGCCCGAGACCCAGTACTTC

j_call: TRBJ2-1
v_call: TRBV5-4
clone_size: NA
d_call: TRBD2
cdr3_aa: CASNSAGLAGGTSYNEQFF
cdr3_nt: TGTGCCAGCAATTCCGCGGGACTAGCGGGAGGGACTTCCTACAATGAGCAGTTCTTC

j_call: TRBJ1-1
v_call: TRBV27
clone_size: NA
d_call: NA
cdr3_aa: CASSFLFNRSNTEAFF
cdr3_nt: TGTGCCAGCAGTTTTTTATTTAACAGGTCGAACACTGAAGCTTTCTTT

j_call: TRBJ2-3
v_call: TRBV15
clone_size: NA
d_call: TRBD2
cdr3_aa: CATSSTRTSGTTDTQYF
cdr3_nt: TGTGCCACCAGCAGCACACGGACTAGCGGGACCACAGATACGCAGTATTTT

j_call: TRBJ2-7
v_call: TRBV7-2
clone_size: NA
d_call: TRBD2
cdr3_aa: CASSLGGSRYEQYF
cdr3_nt: TGTGCCAGCAGCTTAGGCGGGAGTAGGTACGAGCAGTACTTC

j_call: TRBJ2-2
v_call: TRBV19
clone_size: once
d_call: TRBD2
cdr3_aa: CASRPGLAAGTGELFF
cdr3_nt: TGTGCCAGTAGACCAGGACTAGCGGCCGGTACCGGGGAGCTGTTTTTT

j_call: TRBJ1-1
v_call: TRBV29-1
clone_size: NA
d_call: NA
cdr3_aa: CSVSDGSTEAFF
cdr3_nt: TGCAGCGTTTCCGACGGGTCGACTGAAGCTTTCTTT

j_call: TRBJ2-7
v_call: TRBV4-3
clone_size: NA
d_call: TRBD2
cdr3_aa: CASSQDPSGSNEQYF
cdr3_nt: TGCGCCAGCAGCCAAGATCCTAGCGGGAGTAACGAGCAGTACTTC

j_call: TRBJ2-7
v_call: TRBV9
clone_size: NA
d_call: NA
cdr3_aa: CASSVDSRAHEQYF
cdr3_nt: TGTGCCAGCAGCGTAGATTCGCGAGCCCACGAGCAGTACTTC

j_call: TRBJ2-1
v_call: TRBV5-1
clone_size: once
d_call: TRBD1
cdr3_aa: CASSFRDRGYNEQFF
cdr3_nt: TGCGCCAGCAGCTTCCGGGACAGGGGTTACAATGAGCAGTTCTTC

j_call: TRBJ2-3
v_call: TRBV7-8
clone_size: NA
d_call: TRBD2
cdr3_aa: CASSLGREQDTQYF
cdr3_nt: TGTGCCAGCAGCTTAGGGCGGGAGCAAGATACGCAGTATTTT